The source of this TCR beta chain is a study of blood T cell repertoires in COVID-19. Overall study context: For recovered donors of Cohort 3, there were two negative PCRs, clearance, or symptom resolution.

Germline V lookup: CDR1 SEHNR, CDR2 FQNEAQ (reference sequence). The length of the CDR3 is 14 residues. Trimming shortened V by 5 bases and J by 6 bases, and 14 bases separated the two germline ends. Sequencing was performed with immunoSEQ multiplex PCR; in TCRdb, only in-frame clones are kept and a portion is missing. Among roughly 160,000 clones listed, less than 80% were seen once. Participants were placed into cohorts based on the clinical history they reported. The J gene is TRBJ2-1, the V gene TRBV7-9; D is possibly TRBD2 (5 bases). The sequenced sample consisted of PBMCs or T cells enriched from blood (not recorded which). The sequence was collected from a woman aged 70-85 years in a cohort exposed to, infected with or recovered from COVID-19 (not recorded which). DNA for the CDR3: TGTGCCAGCAGCCCCTCGGGGTTAAGCAATGAGCAGTTCTTC. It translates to CASSPSGLSNEQFF.